This T cell receptor (beta chain) was captured by sequencing in a study of blood T cell repertoires in COVID-19. Study background: In each case, the material was cDNA or gDNA derived from T cells, B-cell-depleted T cells, or PBMCs.

Seattle enrolled patients during active infection and tracked them longitudinally. The repertoire was sequenced with immunoSEQ multiplex PCR; TCRdb's copy has only in-frame clones and lacks some. This table has 60,000 to 75,000 clones, 90% to 95% appearing once. Per the germline V gene, CDR1 is MNHEY and CDR2 is SVGAGI. The CDR3 covers 14 residues. Trimming cost V 2 bases and J 8 bases, with 13 bases left between them. The receptor was isolated from a man aged 35 to 55 with COVID-19, enrolled during active disease. Sequences were obtained from peripheral blood. The chain combines TRBV6-5 with TRBJ2-1, with a weak D call TRBD1 (6 bases). CDR3 bases: TGTGCCAGCAGTTACGCCGGACAGCTCGATGAGCAGTTCTTC. Its protein product is CASSYAGQLDEQFF.